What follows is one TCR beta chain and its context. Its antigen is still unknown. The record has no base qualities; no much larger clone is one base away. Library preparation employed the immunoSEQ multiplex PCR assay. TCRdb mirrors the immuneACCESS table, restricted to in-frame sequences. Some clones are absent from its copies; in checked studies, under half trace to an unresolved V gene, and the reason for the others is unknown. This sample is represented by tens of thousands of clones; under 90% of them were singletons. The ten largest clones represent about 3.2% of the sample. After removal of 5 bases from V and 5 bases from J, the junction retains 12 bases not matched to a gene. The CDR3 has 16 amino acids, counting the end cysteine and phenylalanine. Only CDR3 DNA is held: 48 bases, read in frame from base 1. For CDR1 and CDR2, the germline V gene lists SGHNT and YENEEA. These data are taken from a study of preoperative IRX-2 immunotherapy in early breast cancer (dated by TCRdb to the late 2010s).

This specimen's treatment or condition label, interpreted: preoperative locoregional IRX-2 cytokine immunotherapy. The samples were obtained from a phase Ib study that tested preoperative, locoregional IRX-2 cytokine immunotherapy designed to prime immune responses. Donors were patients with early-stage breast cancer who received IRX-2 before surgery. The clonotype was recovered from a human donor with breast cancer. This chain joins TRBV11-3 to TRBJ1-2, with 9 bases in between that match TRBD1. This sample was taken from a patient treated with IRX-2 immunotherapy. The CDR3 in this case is CASSVRTGEAEYGYTF. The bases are TGTGCCAGCAGCGTCCGGACAGGGGAAGCCGAGTATGGCTACACCTTC.